These 22 T cell receptor beta chains came from one sample sequenced in a study of blood T cell repertoires in COVID-19 (dated by TCRdb to 2018 to 2020). Libraries were prepared through the immunoSEQ multiplex PCR assay. This immuneACCESS table, as held by TCRdb, lists in-frame sequences with V and J called but not all clones. Of the missing ones, under half trace to an unresolved V gene in checked studies; the others have no known cause. This sample lists 300,000 to 500,000 clones; roughly 86% were detected once. In total, the top ten clones hold more than 2% of the sample. Sequenced: PBMCs or T cells enriched from blood (not recorded which). These receptor sequences come from a woman aged 35 to 49 with acute COVID-19.

The V call is TRBV3-1 (or the pseudogene TRBV3-2), the J call TRBJ2-7, with TRBD2 matching over 11 bases. With V trimmed by 3 bases and J by 6 bases, 7 bases remained unmatched. Germline V CDR1 and CDR2: LGHDT, YNNKEL (reference sequence). The CDR3 runs to 15 residues. The CDR3 region is CASSHDSGGVPEQYF. The DNA for the CDR3 is TGTGCCAGCAGCCACGATAGCGGGGGGGTGCCCGAGCAGTACTTC.

The chain couples TRBV5-4 to TRBJ1-1; tentative D call: TRBD1 (6 bases). Germline V CDR1 and CDR2: SGHNT, YYREEE (reference sequence). CDR3 size: 15 residues. The V and J ends lost 2 bases and 5 bases respectively, with 16 bases between them. CDR3 nucleotide sequence: TGTGCCAGCAGCTTAGCAAACAGGGAACTAACTGAAGCTTTCTTT. Amino acid sequence: CASSLANRELTEAFF.

V and J are TRBV5-8 and TRBJ1-2; no clear D. The CDR3 runs to 17 residues. The V end was cut by 4 bases, the J end by 7 bases, with 26 bases between. Per the germline V gene, CDR1 is SGHTS and CDR2 is YDEGEE. CDR3 region: CASSQAGGRWEIRGYTF. Here the CDR3 DNA reads TGTGCCAGCAGCCAAGCAGGTGGGAGGTGGGAAATTCGTGGCTACACCTTC. The complete variable domain, with remaining parts taken from reference TRBV5-8 and TRBJ1-2, reads EAGVTQSPTHLIKTRGQQATLRCSPISGHTSVYWYQQALGLGLQFLLWYDEGEERNRGNFPPRFSGRQFPNYSSELNVNALELEDSALYLCASSQAGGRWEIRGYTFGSGTRLTVV.

The chain links TRBV7-2 to TRBJ1-3; D call uncertain. Germline V gene lookup returns CDR1 SGHTA and CDR2 FQGNSA. This CDR3 region has 16 residues. V lost 5 bases to trimming and J lost 3 bases, with 17 bases between them. In DNA form, the CDR3 reads TGTGCCAGCAGCCTGCCCCGGGTTTCACTTGGAAACACCATATATTTT. It is translated as CASSLPRVSLGNTIYF.

This sequence joins TRBV3-1 (or the pseudogene TRBV3-2) and TRBJ2-2, with D unclear. Germline V lookup: CDR1 LGHDT, CDR2 YNNKEL (reference sequence). CDR3 length: 13 residues. The ends were cut back, 3 bases at V and 9 bases at J, with 11 bases in the middle. The CDR3 DNA sequence: TGTGCCAGCAGCCAGGCGAGAGGAAGGGAGCTGTTTTTT. Its protein is CASSQARGRELFF.

This chain links TRBV6-5 with TRBJ2-1, with TRBD1 matching 7 bases. Germline CDR1 is MNHEY and CDR2 is SVGAGI. The V gene end was trimmed by 6 bases and the J gene end by 8 bases; junction bases not matched to a gene: 4. CDR3 size: 12 residues. The CDR3 coding sequence is TGTGCCAGCAGGGCAACAGGGGATGAGCAGTTCTTC. Translated, it gives CASRATGDEQFF.

The CDR3 sequence is CASSTGGAGVFYEQYF. The CDR3 region has the DNA TGTGCCAGCAGCACAGGGGGCGCGGGAGTATTCTACGAGCAGTACTTC. The J gene is TRBJ2-7, the V gene TRBV5-6; 9 bases fit TRBD1. This CDR3 spans 16 amino acids. V lost 4 bases to trimming and J lost 3 bases; unmatched junction nucleotides: 11. Germline V CDR1 and CDR2: SGHDT, YYEEEE.

The chain couples TRBV24-1 to TRBJ2-5; weak D call: TRBD1 (6 bases). This CDR3 is built from 16 residues. Per germline, CDR1 KGHDR and CDR2 SFDVKD. V was trimmed by 3 bases and J by 1 base, leaving 14 bases between them. The CDR3 DNA follows: TGTGCCACCAGTGATGGGGGACATCCAACCCAAGAGACCCAGTACTTC. Protein sequence: CATSDGGHPTQETQYF.

The table lists this clone with a count of one. V gene TRBV27 combines with J gene TRBJ2-5; 10 bases map to TRBD2. The CDR3 length is 15 residues. Trimming at V came to 7 bases and at J to 5 bases, leaving 10 bases not matched to a gene. CDR1 MNHEY and CDR2 SMNVEV come from the germline V gene (reference sequence). The CDR3 protein is CASTPIAGGWETQYF. The CDR3 bases are TGTGCCAGCACCCCTATAGCGGGGGGCTGGGAGACCCAGTACTTC.

V is TRBV11-2 and J is TRBJ2-5, with D possibly being TRBD2 (6 bases). Deletions cut 6 bases from V and 5 bases from J, with 16 bases between. The CDR3 is 14 residues long. The germline V gene has CDR1 SGHAT and CDR2 FQNNGV. CDR3 amino acids: CASRSDYPSETQYF. The CDR3 region has the DNA TGTGCCAGCAGATCGGACTACCCCTCCGAGACCCAGTACTTC.

J is TRBJ2-7 and V is TRBV10-2; TRBD1 is a possible D gene (6 bases). This CDR3 is 14 amino acids long. The V end lost 6 bases, the J end lost 4 bases, and 16 bases lay between the germline ends. The germline V gene encodes CDR1 WSHSY and CDR2 SAAADI. CDR3 amino acids: CASRAPGQAYEQYF. The CDR3 DNA follows: TGCGCCAGCAGAGCACCGGGACAAGCATACGAGCAGTACTTC.

J is TRBJ2-3 and V is TRBV18, with TRBD2 matching over 9 bases. The trim removed 4 bases at V and 1 base at J, leaving 0 bases unmatched. Germline CDR1 KGHSH, CDR2 LQKENI. The CDR3 extends over 14 amino acids. The CDR3 DNA reads TGTGCCAGCTCACGACTAGCGGGCACAGATACGCAGTATTTT. Translated, it gives CASSRLAGTDTQYF.

The rearrangement links TRBV19 to TRBJ2-1; D gene uncertain. This CDR3 is 13 amino acids long. Germline loops: CDR1 LNHDA, CDR2 SQIVND (reference sequence). Trimming took off 2 bases at V and 8 bases at J, with 10 bases between the two ends. The CDR3 sequence: CASSIRRRDEQFF. DNA of the CDR3: TGTGCCAGTAGTATACGGCGGCGTGATGAGCAGTTCTTC.

This chain uses TRBV15 with TRBJ1-2, with 10 nucleotides matching TRBD1. Germline V lookup: CDR1 LNHNV, CDR2 YYDKDF (reference sequence). CDR3 length: 15 residues. The ends lost 1 base at V and 4 bases at J; junction bases unmatched: 3. The CDR3 reads CATSRVGQGVYGYTF. The CDR3 DNA follows: TGTGCCACCAGCAGAGTAGGACAGGGGGTCTATGGCTACACCTTC.

This chain uses TRBV5-1 with TRBJ1-5; TRBD1 matches 7 bases. The CDR3 extends over 15 amino acids. The junction had 5 bases not matched to a gene; V was cut back by 0 bases and J by 5 bases. From germline, CDR1 is SGHRS and CDR2 YFSETQ. This CDR3 reads CASSLESGGHQPQHF. The CDR3, as DNA: TGCGCCAGCAGCTTGGAGTCAGGGGGGCATCAGCCCCAGCATTTT.

CDR3 region: CASSQDVVRAFNEKLFF. CDR3 sequence (DNA): TGCGCCAGCAGCCAAGATGTTGTGCGGGCCTTTAATGAAAAACTGTTTTTT. The chain links TRBV4-1 to TRBJ1-4; unclear D gene. V was shortened by 0 bases and J by 4 bases, with 15 bases between the two germline ends. CDR1 is MGHRA and CDR2 is YSYEKL in the germline V gene. The CDR3 sequence is 17 residues long.

This clone was seen a few times. The chain combines TRBV3-1 (or the pseudogene TRBV3-2) with TRBJ2-7, with TRBD1 as a possible D gene (5 bases). Germline-derived CDR1 and CDR2 are LGHDT and YNNKEL (reference sequence). The CDR3 runs to 16 residues. With 0 bases removed from V and 0 bases from J, the gap between germline ends came to 12 bases. The CDR3 nucleotides are TGTGCCAGCAGCCAAGATGCAGGGCTCCGCTCCTACGAGCAGTACTTC. Translating gives CASSQDAGLRSYEQYF.

The rearrangement joins TRBV5-1 to TRBJ2-3, with TRBD1 matching over 9 bases. J was trimmed by 1 base and V by 4 bases; bases with no gene match: 4. Germline V lookup: CDR1 SGHRS, CDR2 YFSETQ. This CDR3 region has 15 residues. The CDR3 here is CASSNRDRGTDTQYF. Written as DNA, the CDR3 is TGCGCCAGCAGCAACCGGGACAGGGGCACAGATACGCAGTATTTT.

The V call is TRBV5-1, the J call TRBJ2-5; tentative D call: TRBD2 (5 bases). The CDR3 consists of 15 residues. The V gene lost 0 bases and the J gene lost 2 bases, with 11 bases spanning the gap. The germline V gene has CDR1 SGHRS and CDR2 YFSETQ. The CDR3 nucleotides are TGCGCCAGCAGCTTGGGAGCGGCTTCTCAAGAGACCCAGTACTTC. Protein product: CASSLGAASQETQYF.

This clone was observed once. The V call is TRBV9, the J call TRBJ1-1; 7 nucleotides agree with TRBD1. This CDR3 contains 11 residues. V shed 3 bases, J shed 8 bases, and the junction held 1 base outside the gene matches. Germline values: CDR1 SGDLS, CDR2 YYNGEE. The DNA for the CDR3 is TGTGCCAGCAGCGGGACAGGAGAAGCTTTCTTT. Protein: CASSGTGEAFF.

V usage is TRBV6-1 and J usage is TRBJ2-7, with D unclear. The germline V gene encodes CDR1 MNHNS and CDR2 SASEGT. The CDR3 contains 16 residues. Trimming took off 0 bases at V and 0 bases at J, with 12 bases between the two ends. CDR3 DNA sequence: TGTGCCAGCAGTGAAGCTTCGGTCCTGAGCTCCTACGAGCAGTACTTC. Amino acid sequence: CASSEASVLSSYEQYF.

The V call is TRBV24-1, the J call TRBJ1-5; no definite D call. This CDR3 region has 14 residues. Trimming cost V 4 bases and J 2 bases, with 8 bases left between them. Germline assignment: CDR1 KGHDR and CDR2 SFDVKD. The CDR3 bases are TGTGCCACCAGTGAAGGCGAGGGCAATCAGCCCCAGCATTTT. This translates into CATSEGEGNQPQHF.